One TCR beta chain is described in this entry. This sample includes further DNA sequences coding for the same CDR3. The sample comes from a study of cytomegalovirus exposure and HLA in healthy donors. Germline V gene data show CDR1 as SEHNR and CDR2 as FQNEAQ (reference sequence). This CDR3 is 13 amino acids long. Trimming took 0 bases from V and 1 from J, leaving 4 bases between them. The data were produced by immunoSEQ multiplex PCR, yet TCRdb's version contains in-frame clones alone and is incomplete. The table records 250,000 to 400,000 clones, approximately 85% of them present only once. The genes are TRBV7-9 and TRBJ2-7; no reliable D call. The sequence derives from a man between 25 and 39 years old in good health and CMV-seronegative. Sequences were obtained from PBMCs. CDR3 residues: CASSLAASYEQYF. CDR3 bases: TGTGCCAGCAGCTTAGCAGCGTCCTACGAGCAGTACTTC.